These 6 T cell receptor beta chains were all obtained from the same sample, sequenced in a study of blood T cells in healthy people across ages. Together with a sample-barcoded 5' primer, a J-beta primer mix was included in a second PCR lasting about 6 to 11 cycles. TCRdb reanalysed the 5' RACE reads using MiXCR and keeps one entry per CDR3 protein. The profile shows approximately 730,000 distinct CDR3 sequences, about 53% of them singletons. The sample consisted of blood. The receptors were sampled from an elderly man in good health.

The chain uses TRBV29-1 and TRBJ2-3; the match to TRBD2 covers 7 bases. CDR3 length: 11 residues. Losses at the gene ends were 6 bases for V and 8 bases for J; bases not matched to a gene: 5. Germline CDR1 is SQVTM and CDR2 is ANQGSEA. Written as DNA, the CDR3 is TGCAGCGTCCGACTAGCCGGTACGCAGTATTTT. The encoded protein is CSVRLAGTQYF.

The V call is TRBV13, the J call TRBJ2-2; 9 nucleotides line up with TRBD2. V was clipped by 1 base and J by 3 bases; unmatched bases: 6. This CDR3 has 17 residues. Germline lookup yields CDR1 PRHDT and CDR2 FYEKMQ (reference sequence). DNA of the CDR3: TGTGCCAGCAGCTTAGCTGGGACTAGCAGATACACCGGGGAGCTGTTTTTT. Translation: CASSLAGTSRYTGELFF.

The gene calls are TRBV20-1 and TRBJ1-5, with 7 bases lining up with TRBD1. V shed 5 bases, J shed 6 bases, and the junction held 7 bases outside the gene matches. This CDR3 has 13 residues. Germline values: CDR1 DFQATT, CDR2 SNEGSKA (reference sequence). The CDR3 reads CSARTGATQPQHF. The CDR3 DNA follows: TGCAGTGCTCGAACAGGGGCAACTCAGCCCCAGCATTTT.

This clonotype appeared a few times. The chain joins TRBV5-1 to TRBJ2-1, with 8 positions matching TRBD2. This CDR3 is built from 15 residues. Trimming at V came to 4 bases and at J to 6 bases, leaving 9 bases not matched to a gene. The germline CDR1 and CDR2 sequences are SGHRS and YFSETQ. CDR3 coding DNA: TGCGCCAGCAGCCGGGAGGGCCCCTCAACCAATGAGCAGTTCTTC. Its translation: CASSREGPSTNEQFF.

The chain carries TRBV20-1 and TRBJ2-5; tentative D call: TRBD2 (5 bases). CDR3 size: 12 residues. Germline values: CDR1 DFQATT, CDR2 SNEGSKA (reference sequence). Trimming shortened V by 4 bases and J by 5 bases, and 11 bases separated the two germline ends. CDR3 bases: TGCAGTGCTACTAATCCGGGGGAGACCCAGTACTTC. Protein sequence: CSATNPGETQYF.

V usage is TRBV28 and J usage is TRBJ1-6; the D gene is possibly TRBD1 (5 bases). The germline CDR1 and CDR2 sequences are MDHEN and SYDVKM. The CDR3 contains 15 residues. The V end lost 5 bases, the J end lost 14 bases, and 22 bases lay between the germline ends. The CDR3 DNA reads TGTGCCAGCAGTCTCCGGACAACCCTTTTCAGCTCCCTCCACTTT. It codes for CASSLRTTLFSSLHF.